These 13 T cell receptor beta chains were sequenced from one sample in a study of blood T cell repertoires in COVID-19. Repertoires were generated with immunoSEQ multiplex PCR, while TCRdb's copy carries only in-frame clones and drops some. The data contain 250,000 to 400,000 clones, 85% to 90% of them singletons. The specimen was peripheral blood. These receptors all stem from a woman in her 30s with COVID-19, enrolled during active disease.

The chain uses TRBV11-3 and TRBJ2-1; 12 positions match TRBD2. Germline CDR1 and CDR2: SGHNT and YENEEA. This CDR3 comprises 14 residues. V was clipped by 5 bases and J by 7 bases; unmatched bases: 3. This CDR3 is CASSRTSGTNEQFF. The CDR3 coding sequence is TGTGCCAGCAGCCGGACTAGCGGGACGAATGAGCAGTTCTTC.

The gene calls are TRBV19 and TRBJ1-1, with 11 bases that match TRBD1. The CDR3 runs 14 residues. The germline CDR1 and CDR2 sequences are LNHDA and SQIVND (reference sequence). J gave up 6 bases and V 4 bases, and 4 bases lay outside the gene matches. The CDR3 sequence: CASSRAGQGAEAFF. The CDR3 coding sequence is TGTGCCAGTAGTAGGGCGGGACAGGGGGCTGAAGCTTTCTTT.

The gene calls are TRBV7-3 and TRBJ2-1; D perhaps matches TRBD2 (5 bases). V was pared by 1 base and J by 6 bases, with 13 bases between. The CDR3 runs to 15 residues. Germline lookup yields CDR1 SGHTA and CDR2 FQGTGA. The DNA of the CDR3 is TGTGCCAGCAGCTTAAGTTATCTAGCAATCAATGAGCAGTTCTTC. Translating it yields CASSLSYLAINEQFF.

This clone was detected only once. CDR3 nucleotides: TGTGCCAGCAGTTTGACAGGGACTAATCAGCCCCAGCATTTT. Its protein is CASSLTGTNQPQHF. The chain has TRBV28 and TRBJ1-5, with 7 bases aligning to TRBD1. Unmatched junction bases numbered 3, after V lost 3 bases and J lost 4 bases. Germline-derived CDR1 and CDR2 are MDHEN and SYDVKM. This CDR3 contains 14 residues.

The chain uses TRBV6-5 and TRBJ1-2; D is perhaps TRBD1 (6 bases). The CDR3 length is 13 residues. Germline values: CDR1 MNHEY, CDR2 SVGAGI. V was cut by 6 bases and J by 4 bases, with 12 bases left in between. The chain's CDR3 is CASRVTGPYGYTF. The CDR3 DNA sequence: TGTGCCAGCAGGGTGACAGGACCCTATGGCTACACCTTC.

The V call is TRBV6-4, the J call TRBJ2-5, with TRBD2 identical over 10 bases. J lost 2 bases, V lost 11 bases, and 8 bases had no gene match. The CDR3 loop spans 14 amino acids. Germline CDR1 is MRHNA and CDR2 is SNTAGT. The CDR3 sequence is CARVGAGGQETQYF. In nucleotides, the CDR3 is TGTGCCCGGGTGGGAGCGGGAGGGCAAGAGACCCAGTACTTC.

The chain combines TRBV9 with TRBJ1-1; 10 nucleotides match TRBD1. Germline V lookup: CDR1 SGDLS, CDR2 YYNGEE. The CDR3 totals 18 residues. The V gene end was trimmed by 2 bases and the J gene end by 0 bases; junction bases not matched to a gene: 10. The CDR3 DNA reads as TGTGCCAGCAGCGTGGGGAGGGGGACAGGGGCGATGAACACTGAAGCTTTCTTT. Its translation: CASSVGRGTGAMNTEAFF. Looking up the rest from reference TRBV9 and TRBJ1-1 gives the full variable domain: DSGVTQTPKHLITATGQRVTLRCSPRSGDLSVYWYQQSLDQGLQFLIQYYNGEERAKGNILERFSAQQFPDLHSELNLSSLELGDSALYFCASSVGRGTGAMNTEAFFGQGTRLTVV.

This sequence joins TRBV7-9 and TRBJ2-7; D possibly corresponds to TRBD1 (5 bases). Germline lookup yields CDR1 SEHNR and CDR2 FQNEAQ (reference sequence). The CDR3 sequence is 14 residues long. The V gene lost 5 bases and the J gene lost 4 bases, with 15 bases spanning the gap. The CDR3 sequence is CASSPRGHLYEQYF. For the CDR3, the DNA is TGTGCCAGCAGCCCGAGAGGACACCTATACGAGCAGTACTTC.

The rearrangement joins TRBV19 to TRBJ1-5; 7 positions match TRBD1. After removal of 10 bases from V and 3 bases from J, the junction contained 12 bases not matched to a gene. The V gene's germline CDR1 is LNHDA and CDR2 SQIVND (reference sequence). The CDR3 length is 15 residues. CDR3 in amino acids: CATHGRGTVNQPQHF. CDR3 DNA sequence: TGTGCCACCCACGGGAGGGGGACAGTCAATCAGCCCCAGCATTTT.

The rearrangement joins TRBV5-1 to TRBJ2-1, with 10 positions matching TRBD2. This CDR3 spans 16 amino acids. Germline V lookup: CDR1 SGHRS, CDR2 YFSETQ. V shed 0 bases and J 9 bases; nucleotides not matched to a gene: 9. The CDR3 nucleotides read TGCGCCAGCAGCTTGGGATTATCGGCTAGCGGGGGTGAGCAGTTCTTC. Translation gives CASSLGLSASGGEQFF.

The V call is TRBV6-5, the J call TRBJ2-3; 7 bases map to TRBD2. Per germline, CDR1 MNHEY and CDR2 SVGAGI. Trimming at V came to 5 bases and at J to 3 bases, leaving 8 bases not matched to a gene. The CDR3 sequence is 15 residues long. The CDR3 DNA is TGTGCCAGCAGTCGAGATGGGACTAAGACAGATACGCAGTATTTT. This translates into CASSRDGTKTDTQYF.

The V gene is TRBV2, the J gene TRBJ1-2; 8 nucleotides align to TRBD1. The CDR3 extends over 13 amino acids. V shed 3 bases and J 10 bases; nucleotides not matched to a gene: 7. Germline V lookup: CDR1 SNHLY, CDR2 FYNNEI. This CDR3 reads CASSETGVSFYTF. In nucleotides, the CDR3 is TGTGCCAGCAGTGAGACAGGGGTTTCTTTCTACACCTTC.

This chain joins TRBV19 and TRBJ1-5; 7 positions agree with TRBD1. J lost 3 bases, V lost 6 bases, and 5 bases had no gene match. The CDR3 length is 14 residues. Germline V gene data show CDR1 as LNHDA and CDR2 as SQIVND (reference sequence). The CDR3 here is CASSEQGSNQPQHF. CDR3 bases: TGTGCCAGTAGCGAACAGGGGTCCAATCAGCCCCAGCATTTT.